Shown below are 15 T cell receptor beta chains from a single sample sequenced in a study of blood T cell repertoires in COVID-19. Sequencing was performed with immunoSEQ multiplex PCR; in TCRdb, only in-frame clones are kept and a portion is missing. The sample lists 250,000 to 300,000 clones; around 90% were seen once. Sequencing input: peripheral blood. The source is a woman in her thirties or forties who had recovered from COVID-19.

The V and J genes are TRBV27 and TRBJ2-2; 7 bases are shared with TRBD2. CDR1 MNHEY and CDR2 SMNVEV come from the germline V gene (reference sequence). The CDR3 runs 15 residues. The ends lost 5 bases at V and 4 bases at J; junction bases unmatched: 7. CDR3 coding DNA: TGTGCCAGCAGTCGCGCGGGAGTCAGCACCGGGGAGCTGTTTTTT. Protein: CASSRAGVSTGELFF.

CDR3: CASSIPRQNTEAFF. The CDR3 DNA reads as TGTGCCAGTAGTATCCCCCGACAGAACACTGAAGCTTTCTTT. J is TRBJ1-1 and V is TRBV19; D is unresolved. V dropped 3 bases and J dropped 1 base, with 9 bases sitting between them. The CDR3 spans 14 residues. Per germline, CDR1 LNHDA and CDR2 SQIVND (reference sequence).

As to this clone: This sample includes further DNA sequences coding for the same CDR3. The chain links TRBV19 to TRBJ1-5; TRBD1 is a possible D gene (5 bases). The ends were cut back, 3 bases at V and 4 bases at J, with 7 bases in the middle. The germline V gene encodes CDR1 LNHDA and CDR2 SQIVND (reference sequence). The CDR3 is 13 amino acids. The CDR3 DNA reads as TGTGCCAGTAGTATTTCAGGGAATCAGCCCCAGCATTTT. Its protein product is CASSISGNQPQHF.

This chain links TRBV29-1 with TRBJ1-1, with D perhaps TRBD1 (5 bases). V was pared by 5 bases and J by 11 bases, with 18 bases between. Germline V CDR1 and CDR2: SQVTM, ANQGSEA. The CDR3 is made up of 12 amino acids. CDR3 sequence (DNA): TGCAGCGTTTCCCCGACAGCGGGCGTCGCTTTCTTT. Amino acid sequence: CSVSPTAGVAFF. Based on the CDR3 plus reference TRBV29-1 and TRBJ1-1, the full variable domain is SAVISQKPSRDICQRGTSLTIQCQVDSQVTMMFWYRQQPGQSLTLIATANQGSEATYESGFVIDKFPISRPNLTFSTLTVSNMSPEDSSIYLCSVSPTAGVAFFGQGTRLTVV.

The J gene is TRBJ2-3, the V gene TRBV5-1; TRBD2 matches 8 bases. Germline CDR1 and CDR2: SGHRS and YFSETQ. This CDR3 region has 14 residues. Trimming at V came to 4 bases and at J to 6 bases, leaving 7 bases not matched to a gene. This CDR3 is CASSKSGGQDTQYF. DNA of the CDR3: TGCGCCAGCAGCAAGAGCGGGGGTCAGGATACGCAGTATTTT.

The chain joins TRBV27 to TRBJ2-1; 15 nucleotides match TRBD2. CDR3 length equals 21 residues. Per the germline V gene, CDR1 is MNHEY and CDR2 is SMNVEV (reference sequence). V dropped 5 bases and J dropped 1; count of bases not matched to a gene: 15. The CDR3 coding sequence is TGTGCCAGCAGTCCCCTGGTTGGACTAGCGGGAGGGCCTAGTTCCTACAATGAGCAGTTCTTC. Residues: CASSPLVGLAGGPSSYNEQFF.

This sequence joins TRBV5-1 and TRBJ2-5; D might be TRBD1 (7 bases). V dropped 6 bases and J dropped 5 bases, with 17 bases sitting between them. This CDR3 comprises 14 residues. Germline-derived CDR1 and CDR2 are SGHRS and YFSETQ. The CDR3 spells CASTPGGRGETQYF. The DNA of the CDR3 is TGCGCCAGCACCCCCGGGGGCAGGGGGGAGACCCAGTACTTC.

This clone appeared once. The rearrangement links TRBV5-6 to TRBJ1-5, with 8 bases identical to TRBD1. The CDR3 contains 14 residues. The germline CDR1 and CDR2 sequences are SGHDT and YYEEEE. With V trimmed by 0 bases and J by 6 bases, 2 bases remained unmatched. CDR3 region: CASSLGTGPQPQHF. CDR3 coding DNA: TGTGCCAGCAGCTTGGGGACAGGGCCTCAGCCCCAGCATTTT.

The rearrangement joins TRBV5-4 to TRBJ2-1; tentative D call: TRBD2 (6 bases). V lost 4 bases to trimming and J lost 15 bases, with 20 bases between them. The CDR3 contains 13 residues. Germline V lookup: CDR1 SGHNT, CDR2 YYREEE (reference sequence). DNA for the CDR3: TGTGCCAGCAGCCACGGGGCTAGCGCGTGGGCGTTCTTC. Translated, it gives CASSHGASAWAFF.

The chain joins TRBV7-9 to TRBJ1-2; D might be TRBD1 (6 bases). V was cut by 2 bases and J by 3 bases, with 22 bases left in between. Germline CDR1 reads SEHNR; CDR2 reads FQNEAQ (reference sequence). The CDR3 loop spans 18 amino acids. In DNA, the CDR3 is TGTGCCAGCAGCTTATTTCCTCCGAAGAAAGACAGGTACTATGGCTACACCTTC. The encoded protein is CASSLFPPKKDRYYGYTF.

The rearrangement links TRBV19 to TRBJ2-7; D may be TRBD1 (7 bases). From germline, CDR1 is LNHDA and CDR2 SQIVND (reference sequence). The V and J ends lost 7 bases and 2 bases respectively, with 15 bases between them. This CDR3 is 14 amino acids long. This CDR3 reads CASTPGGKTYEQYF. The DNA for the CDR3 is TGTGCCAGTACCCCAGGGGGGAAAACCTACGAGCAGTACTTC.

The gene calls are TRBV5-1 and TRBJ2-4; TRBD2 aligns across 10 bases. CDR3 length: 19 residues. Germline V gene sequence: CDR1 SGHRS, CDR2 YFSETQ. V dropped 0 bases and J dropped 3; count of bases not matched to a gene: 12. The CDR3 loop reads CASSLAPSGRAYGKNIQYF. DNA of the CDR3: TGCGCCAGCAGCTTGGCTCCCAGCGGGAGGGCCTATGGCAAAAACATTCAGTACTTC.

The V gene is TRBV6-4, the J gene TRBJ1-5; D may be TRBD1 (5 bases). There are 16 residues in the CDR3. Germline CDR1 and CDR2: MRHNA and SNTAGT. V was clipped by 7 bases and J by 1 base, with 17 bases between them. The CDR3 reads CASTRTGRLSNQPQHF. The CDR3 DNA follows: TGTGCCAGCACCCGAACAGGCAGGTTAAGCAATCAGCCCCAGCATTTT.

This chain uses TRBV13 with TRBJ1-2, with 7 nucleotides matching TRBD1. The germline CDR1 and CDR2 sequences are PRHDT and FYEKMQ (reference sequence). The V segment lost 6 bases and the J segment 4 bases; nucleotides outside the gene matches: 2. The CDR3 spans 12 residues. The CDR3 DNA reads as TGTGCCAGCAGTCGGGACAGCTATGGCTACACCTTC. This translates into CASSRDSYGYTF.

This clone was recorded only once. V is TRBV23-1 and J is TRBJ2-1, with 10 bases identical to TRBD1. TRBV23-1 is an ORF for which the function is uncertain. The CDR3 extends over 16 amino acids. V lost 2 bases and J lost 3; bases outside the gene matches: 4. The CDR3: CASSQPGDRGYNEQFF. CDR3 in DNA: TGCGCCAGCAGTCAACCTGGGGACAGGGGCTACAATGAGCAGTTCTTC.